What follows is one T cell receptor beta chain and its context. No antigen is known for it. No much larger clone exists at a distance of one base, and base qualities are not known. Receptors were amplified or captured by the immunoSEQ multiplex PCR assay. The multiplex PCR relied on a mix of 60 forward primers for TCR Vbeta segments and 13 reverse primers for TCR Jbeta segments. Amplification of the CDR3 region of rearranged TCR beta genes was performed with a multiplex PCR assay on genomic DNA. On the Illumina HiSeq System, the amplified TCR beta libraries were sequenced as 87-base-pair reads. Under the source paper's analysis protocol: In a later analysis, 70 million to 95 million unique TCR beta chains were counted across the roughly 610 repertoires, and approximately 11 million of these chains were shared by at least two donors. Raw reads were error-corrected and collapsed into unique sequences with a nearest-neighbor algorithm that merged closely related sequences to remove PCR and sequencing errors. V, D and J gene segments were assigned by aligning CDR3 sequences to IMGT reference sequences. For a sequence to be retained, a match of at least six nucleotides to both a V gene segment and a J gene segment was required. A rearrangement was called productive if the CDR3 had no stop codons and remained in frame with V and J, and every other rearrangement was called non-productive. Following IMGT convention, CDR3 was defined as the stretch from the second conserved V-encoded cysteine to the conserved J-encoded phenylalanine. In an earlier analysis of just under 600 of the donors, sequences lacking an unambiguous match to a single V gene segment were excluded. An earlier analysis of a few hundred of the donors classified V segments as functional when productive rearrangements were above 56.7% and as segregating when the standard deviation between donors was above 5%. A statistical classification framework was developed to diagnose cytomegalovirus status using the catalog of TCR beta chain sequences. In a later analysis, TCR nucleotide sequences were compared against IMGT/GENE-DB human TR gene sequences so that V and J genes could be assigned. In a later analysis, CDR3 sequences and most-parsimonious VDJ recombination scenarios were assigned using the TCRdist pipeline. In a later analysis, each TCR beta chain was defined by its CDR3 amino acid sequence together with its V-gene family, and reads lacking a unique V-gene family were excluded. In a later analysis, 450 to 600 highly shared, low-generation-probability nucleotide sequences were removed to address suspected cross-contamination and a sequencing artifact. For each public chain, a later analysis derived a clonal expansion index from normalized ranks of inferred template counts within each repertoire. A later analysis computed generation probabilities with a VDJ recombination model fitted to out-of-frame rearrangements, and checked the results against IGoR. Hypergeometric tests were used in a later analysis to score TCR-TCR, TCR-HLA and TCR-CMV co-occurrence, with a repertoire-size bias correction applied to the TCR pairs. To estimate false discovery rates, a later analysis permuted the HLA or CMV assignments 20 times. In a later analysis, co-occurring TCRs were grouped using DBSCAN, and TCRdist sequence similarity was added for clustering within HLA-allele-positive subsets. Repertoires with fewer than 30,000 or more than 120,000 public chains, plus five repertoires with anomalous nucleotide sharing, were excluded from co-occurrence clustering. TCRdb obtained this table from immuneACCESS and retained in-frame rearrangements with V and J assigned. These tables miss some clones; where compared with another copy, unresolved V genes account for less than half of the shortfall, and the remainder is unexplained. That table supplies the V and J calls and clone size; D and trimming were determined from the DNA. The sample data list 150,000 to 200,000 clones, and around 82% of these were observed just once. The ten biggest clones cover about 1.8% of the sample.

This entry is derived from a study of cytomegalovirus exposure and HLA in healthy donors (dated 2017 in TCRdb). For the study in its entirety: According to an earlier analysis of 550 to 750 of the donors, some 180 million T cells yielded over 90 million unique TCR beta sequences and about 280 Gb of sequence data. The aim of the study was to test whether cataloging public T cell receptors could identify signatures of past pathogen exposure. An early release covering approximately 600 HLA-typed donors comprised about 300 gigabases of sequencing data and tens of millions of unique TCR sequences. An earlier analysis of fewer than 750 of the donors used high-throughput TCR beta sequencing to judge whether each TCR beta V gene segment behaved as functional or pseudogenic. Typing coverage differed by locus: A, B, C, DRB1 and DQB1 were typed in about 620-630 donors, DQA1 in 522, DPA1 in some 600, and DPB1 in 450 to 480. All discovery cohort repertoires had been generated on a single sequencing platform. The study used immunosequencing to profile the T cell repertoires of several hundred subjects and linked those repertoires to cytomegalovirus serostatus. A later analysis re-analyzed previously published TCR beta repertoires from several hundred donors and added high-resolution HLA genotyping to study TCR occurrence patterns. Of the approximately 400 genotyped donors, roughly 85% fell in the genetic ancestry cluster associated with self-reported Caucasian donors. Class I and class II HLA loci were covered by the typing at four-digit resolution. The later analysis used no new phenotypic data to find candidate immune exposures, relying instead on TCR beta sequences and their occurrence across donors. Alongside the repertoire data, information on donor age, sex, ethnicity and CMV serostatus was compiled. A later genetic analysis took genome-wide SNP genotypes for about three fifths of the roughly 700 donors and used that subset as a discovery cohort. To predict cytomegalovirus infection status, the study brought together high-throughput TCR immunosequencing, statistical association of individual TCRs with disease status, and machine learning. Several DR-DQ haplotypes were treated as single units for association and clustering because of strong linkage in the cohort. In addition to the first cohort of roughly 670 subjects, a separate validation cohort of some 120 different subjects was used. On average, about 200,000 unique TCR beta nucleotide sequences were sequenced per donor among about 400 genotyped donors of the cohort, with roughly 18% of those sequences being non-productive.

What the research found in general, with its limitations: A later analysis associated 16,951 TCR beta sequences with specific HLA alleles at a false discovery rate of 0.05. The cohort was sequenced for TCR beta chains only, and without alpha or paired-chain data the features that could be detected were limited. In an earlier analysis of 587 of the donors, most TCR beta V segments appeared in productive rearrangements about 87% or about 30% of the time, broadly matching IMGT annotations. In a later analysis, several top co-occurrence clusters were reported to appear linked to parvovirus B19, influenza, CMV and Epstein-Barr virus. According to the authors, the approach could potentially be generalized to other disease states and immunological phenotypes. Strong co-occurrence of HLA alleles, especially DR and DQ, made assigning TCR associations to individual alleles difficult. In a later analysis, HLA-associated TCR beta chains were found to be more clonally expanded and to have lower generation probabilities than equally common non-associated chains. In both the original and validation cohorts, the classifier was reported to diagnose cytomegalovirus status with high specificity and sensitivity. In a later analysis, TCR association rates were found to vary across HLA loci, with the most associated TCRs seen for DRB1 alleles and the fewest for HLA-C alleles. For the cohort, immune exposure information was limited to CMV serostatus. The presence/absence analyses assumed that sequencing depth was roughly uniform across donors, and that assumption may not be true. In the study, approximately 150 TCR beta chains were listed as associated with cytomegalovirus. Most TCR sequences were observed very rarely across donors, whereas some public TCRs were present in many individuals. Some IMGT-functional V segments, including TRBV6-2 and TRBV6-3, could not be distinguished by the 87-base-pair reads and were therefore excluded. A further reported finding was that TCR beta sequences accurately predicted the HLA-A and HLA-B alleles for most subjects in the first cohort. Over 15 rarely observed V segments, including chromosome 9 orphons, were excluded from the earlier analysis of several hundred of the donors because counts were too low. According to a later genetic analysis, donors in an Asian-associated ancestry cluster had fewer N-insertions in productive TCRs than the roughly 660-donor mean. According to a later analysis, most CMV-associated TCR beta chains appeared to be HLA-restricted, and the HLA associations seemed to be driven largely by CMV exposure. An association between a missense DCLRE1C variant and V-gene and J-gene trimming of TCR beta chains was found in a later genetic analysis and replicated in an independent cohort. A cluster of highly shared sequence variants was judged likely to be a technical artifact of the sequencing pipeline. Linkage disequilibrium might explain the correlated functional status among segregating V segments, but an unknown experimental factor could not be excluded. Because HLA typing was unavailable for some donors at each locus, only the typed subset was used in association tests. Three of the identified cytomegalovirus-associated TCR beta chains were confirmed in vitro to be specific for cytomegalovirus antigens.

The CDR3, cysteine through phenylalanine, is 13 amino acids long. Only the CDR3 portion is preserved as DNA: 39 bases, with reading frame beginning at the first base. Trimming takes 7 bases from V and 7 bases from J, and the germline ends sit 17 bases apart. CDR1 and CDR2 are read off the germline V gene (reference sequence) as SGHNT and YYREEE. In total, fewer than 750 healthy bone marrow donors made up the cohort. At the time of sampling, all cohort members were nominally healthy, though unrecorded immune exposures were likely present. The donor was CMV seronegative and belonged to the group of roughly 330 seronegative cohort members. Every donor gave a peripheral blood sample, and the peripheral blood mononuclear cells from that sample were used for TCR beta sequencing. The Qiagen DNeasy Blood Extraction Kit was used to extract genomic DNA from the blood cell samples.

Sequenced input: PBMCs. The clonotype comes from a man between 18 and 29 years old in good health and CMV-seronegative. Rearrangement joined TRBV5-4 to TRBJ1-2, with TRBD1 perhaps the D gene, on 6 matching bases. The CDR3 sequence is CASSLEGVVGYTF. The DNA sequence is given as TGTGCCAGCTCTCTTGAGGGGGTAGTTGGCTACACCTTC.